This T cell receptor beta chain was recorded in a study of response to subunit inactivated influenza vaccine. Each CDR3 protein is one row after TCRdb ran MiXCR on the RT-PCR reads. The sample gives approximately 520,000 distinct CDR3 sequences, 15% to 20% of which show up once; 3% to 3.5% is in the top ten. This clonotype was observed many times. Its antigen remains unknown. A read error may account for a junction end that differs from germline. There are 14 residues in the CDR3. Looked up from germline, CDR1 is SGHRS and CDR2 is YFSETQ. General study findings and limits: T cells newly recruited by each seasonal influenza vaccination are few, the authors suggested.

J is TRBJ2-7 and V is TRBV5-1; 9 bases line up with TRBD1. This TCR was recovered from a man between 50 and 70 years old who received an inactivated influenza vaccine. This material consisted of CD4+ T cells sorted from PBMCs, taken roughly 24 months after vaccination. DNA for the CDR3: TGTGCCAGCAGTCCCGGGACAGGGTCCTACGAGCAGTACTTC. Translating it yields CASSPGTGSYEQYF. Filled out from reference TRBV5-1 and TRBJ2-7, the complete variable domain reads KAGVTQTPRYLIKTRGQQVTLSCSPISGHRSVSWYQQTPGQGLQFLFEYFSETQRNKGNFPGRFSGRQFSNSRSEMNVSTLELGDSALYLCASSPGTGSYEQYFGPGTRLTVT.